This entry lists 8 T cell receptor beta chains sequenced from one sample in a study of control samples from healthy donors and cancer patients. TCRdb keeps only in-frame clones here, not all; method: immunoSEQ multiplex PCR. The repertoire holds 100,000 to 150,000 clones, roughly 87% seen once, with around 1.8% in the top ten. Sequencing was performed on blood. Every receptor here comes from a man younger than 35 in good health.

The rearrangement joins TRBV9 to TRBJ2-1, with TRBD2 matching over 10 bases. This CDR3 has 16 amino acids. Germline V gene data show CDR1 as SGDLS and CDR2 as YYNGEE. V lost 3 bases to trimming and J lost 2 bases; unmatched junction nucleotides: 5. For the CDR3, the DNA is TGTGCCAGCAGCGGGCCCGGGACTAGCGCCTACAATGAGCAGTTCTTC. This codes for CASSGPGTSAYNEQFF.

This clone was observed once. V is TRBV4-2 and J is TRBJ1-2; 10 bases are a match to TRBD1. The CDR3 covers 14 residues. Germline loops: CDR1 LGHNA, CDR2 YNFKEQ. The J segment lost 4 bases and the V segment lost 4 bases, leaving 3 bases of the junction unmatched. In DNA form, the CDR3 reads TGTGCCAGCAGCCCTAGGACAGGGGGCTATGGCTACACCTTC. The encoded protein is CASSPRTGGYGYTF.

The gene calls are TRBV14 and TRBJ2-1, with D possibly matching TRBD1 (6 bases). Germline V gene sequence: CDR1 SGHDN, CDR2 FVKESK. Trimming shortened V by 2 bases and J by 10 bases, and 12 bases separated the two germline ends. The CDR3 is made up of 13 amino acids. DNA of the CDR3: TGTGCCAGCAGCCAAAAGAGGGGGACGGAGCAGTTCTTC. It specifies CASSQKRGTEQFF. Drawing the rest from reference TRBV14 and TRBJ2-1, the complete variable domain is EAGVTQFPSHSVIEKGQTVTLRCDPISGHDNLYWYRRVMGKEIKFLLHFVKESKQDESGMPNNRFLAERTGGTYSTLKVQPAELEDSGVYFCASSQKRGTEQFFGPGTRLTVL.

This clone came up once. Here the CDR3 DNA reads TGTGCCAGCAGCGTAGCTTCCAGGGGCGGCGCAGATACGCAGTATTTT. Residues: CASSVASRGGADTQYF. V is TRBV9 and J is TRBJ2-3, with D perhaps TRBD1 (6 bases). CDR3 length: 16 residues. The V end was cut by 0 bases, the J end by 4 bases, with 15 bases between. The germline gives CDR1 SGDLS, CDR2 YYNGEE.

The CDR3 DNA is TGTGCCAGCAGCCCCACCGATCGAGGGAGGGGTAACACCGGGGAGCTGTTTTTT. Translated: CASSPTDRGRGNTGELFF. The chain joins TRBV9 to TRBJ2-2; 7 nucleotides line up with TRBD2. There are 18 residues in the CDR3. The trim removed 4 bases at V and 2 bases at J, leaving 14 bases unmatched. The germline V gene has CDR1 SGDLS and CDR2 YYNGEE.

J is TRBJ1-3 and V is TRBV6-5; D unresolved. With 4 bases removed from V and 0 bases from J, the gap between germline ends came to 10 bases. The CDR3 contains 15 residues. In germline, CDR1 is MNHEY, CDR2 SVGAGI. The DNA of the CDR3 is TGTGCCAGCAGTTCCGGCACCAACTCTGGAAACACCATATATTTT. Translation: CASSSGTNSGNTIYF.

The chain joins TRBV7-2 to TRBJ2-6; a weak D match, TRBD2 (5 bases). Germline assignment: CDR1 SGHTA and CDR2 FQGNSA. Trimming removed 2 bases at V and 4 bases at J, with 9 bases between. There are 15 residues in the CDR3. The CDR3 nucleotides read TGTGCCAGCAGCTTATTCCTAGCCGGGGCCAACGTCCTGACTTTC. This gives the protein CASSLFLAGANVLTF.

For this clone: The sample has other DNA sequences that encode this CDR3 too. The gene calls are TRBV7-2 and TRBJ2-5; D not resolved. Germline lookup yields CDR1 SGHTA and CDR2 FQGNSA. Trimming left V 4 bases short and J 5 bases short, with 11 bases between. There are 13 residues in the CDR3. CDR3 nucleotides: TGTGCCAGCAGCTACCGGGTACAGGAGACCCAGTACTTC. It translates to CASSYRVQETQYF.